This T cell receptor beta chain is drawn from a study of cytomegalovirus exposure and HLA in healthy donors. Study-wide findings and caveats: Many donors shared some public TCRs, even though most TCR sequences were rare. According to a later analysis, TCR clusters from the first cohort tended to co-occur in the roughly 120 validation repertoires.

The protocol was immunoSEQ multiplex PCR, while the TCRdb copy is restricted to in-frame clones and leaves out a portion. The repertoire consists of 60,000 to 85,000 clones, with 96% occurring once and the leading ten covering roughly 4.5%. About this clone: Its antigen is unknown.

This CDR3 has 15 residues. After removal of 2 bases from V and 7 bases from J, the junction contained 7 bases not matched to a gene. Germline CDR1 and CDR2: SGHNT and YYREEE (reference sequence). The donors were in the roughly 130-subject validation cohort, distinct from the approximately 700-subject first cohort. The genes are TRBV5-4 and TRBJ2-1, with TRBD2 matching over 9 bases. The clonotype comes from a young woman in good health and CMV-seropositive. Sequencing was carried out using PBMCs. This CDR3 reads CASSFSGSAPNEQFF. The CDR3, as DNA: TGTGCCAGCAGCTTTAGCGGGAGTGCCCCGAATGAGCAGTTCTTC.